This TCR beta chain stems from a study of blood T cell repertoires in COVID-19. Original methodology: It was from reference gene primer amplification that nucleated cell counts were estimated. Profiled with immunoSEQ multiplex PCR; TCRdb holds only in-frame clones, not every one. V and J calls and clone size are given by that table; D and trimming were obtained from the DNA. The sample yields 95,000 to 150,000 clones, roughly 88% seen once. Germline V gene lookup returns CDR1 SNHLY and CDR2 FYNNEI. The CDR3 extends over 13 amino acids. V was pared by 7 bases and J by 5 bases, with 6 bases of the junction left unmatched.

The receptor was isolated from a middle-aged man with acute or convalescent COVID-19. J is TRBJ2-3 and V is TRBV2, with TRBD2 matching over 7 bases. The sequencing input was peripheral blood. CDR3 loop: CASKGPGGDTQYF. In DNA form, the CDR3 reads TGTGCCAGCAAGGGGCCGGGGGGAGATACGCAGTATTTT.